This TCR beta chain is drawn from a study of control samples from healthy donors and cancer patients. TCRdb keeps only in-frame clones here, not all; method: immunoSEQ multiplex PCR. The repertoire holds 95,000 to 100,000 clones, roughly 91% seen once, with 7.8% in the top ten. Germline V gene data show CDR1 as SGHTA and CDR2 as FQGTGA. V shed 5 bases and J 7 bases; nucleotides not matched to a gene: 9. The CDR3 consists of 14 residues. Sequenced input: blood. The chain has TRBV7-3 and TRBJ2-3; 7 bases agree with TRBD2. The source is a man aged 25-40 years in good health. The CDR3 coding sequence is TGTGCCAGCAGCCTCAGCGGGGTGGAAAATACGCAGTATTTT. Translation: CASSLSGVENTQYF.